Listed below are T cell receptor beta chains from one sample, sequenced in a study of blood T cells in healthy people across ages. TCRdb reanalysed the 5' RACE reads using MiXCR and keeps one entry per CDR3 protein. The sample shows 800,000 to 900,000 distinct CDR3 sequences, about 59% of them seen only once. Material for sequencing was blood. These receptors all stem from a man aged 25 to 40 in good health. CDR3s include the opening cysteine and the closing phenylalanine or tryptophan.

TRBV25-1	TRBJ2-4	CASSMFEGQYF
TRBV7-2	TRBJ2-3	CASSLASGGADTQYF
TRBV21-1	TRBJ2-3	CASSKTWPAGCTDTQYF
TRBV10-3	TRBJ1-4	CAISESPNEKLFF
TRBV7-9	TRBJ2-1	CASRKRQGVQNEQFF
TRBV6-2/TRBV6-3	-	CASIKTGFYEQYF
TRBV7-2	TRBJ2-1	CASSLAGGGGGDEQFF
TRBV29-1	TRBJ2-1	CSETGGNEQFF
TRBV6-5	TRBJ2-1	CASSTGHTGQFF
TRBV9	TRBJ2-5	CASSVVAGGPQETQYF